The entry below describes one T cell receptor beta chain. The entry originates in a study of blood T cell repertoires in COVID-19. Whole-study context: Collection of acute and convalescent COVID-19 samples took place in the United States, Italy and Spain. Nucleic acid was either cDNA or gDNA, and it came from T cells, B-cell-depleted T cells, or PBMCs.

Profiled with immunoSEQ multiplex PCR; TCRdb holds only in-frame clones, not every one. This table holds fewer than 500,000 clones, approximately 90% found once. Sequenced input: peripheral blood. This TCR was recovered from a woman aged 25-40 years with active or convalescent COVID-19.

The CDR3 sequence: CASSPQGAASEQYF. The CDR3 bases are TGTGCCAGCAGCCCACAGGGGGCGGCTTCCGAGCAGTACTTC. The chain combines TRBV6-5 with TRBJ2-7; 9 nucleotides align to TRBD1. The CDR3 is 14 residues long. Germline loops: CDR1 MNHEY, CDR2 SVGAGI. The trim removed 6 bases at V and 6 bases at J, leaving 9 bases unmatched.